A single sample gave rise to the 15 T cell receptor beta chains below, sequenced in a study of T cell repertoires in cytomegalovirus infection. One entry per CDR3 protein results from TCRdb running MiXCR on the reads. The sample includes about 160,000 distinct CDR3 sequences, 15% to 20% of them seen just once. The sample comprised CD8+ T cells from PBMCs. The receptors shown here come from a human donor in good health (CMV status not recorded). Some clones in this sample may be carry-over from other donors' samples.

This clonotype appeared a few times. V usage is TRBV28 and J usage is TRBJ1-1, with unresolved D. This CDR3 is built from 13 residues. Germline CDR1 MDHEN, CDR2 SYDVKM. The V gene lost 7 bases and the J gene lost 4 bases, with 13 bases spanning the gap. This chain's CDR3 is CASKSLSSTEAFF. CDR3 sequence (DNA): TGTGCCAGCAAATCCCTGTCGTCCACTGAAGCTTTCTTT.

This clonotype occurred many times. The CDR3 here is CASSFVILVGNTGELFF. As DNA, the CDR3 is TGTGCCAGCAGCTTCGTAATACTAGTAGGGAACACCGGGGAGCTGTTTTTT. The chain joins TRBV7-8 to TRBJ2-2; tentative D call: TRBD2 (5 bases). Germline CDR1 and CDR2: SGHVS and FQNEAQ. Between the trimmed V and J ends, which lost 3 bases and 1 base, there was a span of 15 bases. The CDR3 has 17 residues.

This clonotype was picked up a small number of times. The rearrangement links TRBV28 to TRBJ1-4, with TRBD1 identical over 9 bases. Per the germline V gene, CDR1 is MDHEN and CDR2 is SYDVKM. V lost 5 bases to trimming and J lost 7 bases; unmatched junction nucleotides: 14. The CDR3 totals 17 residues. The CDR3 region is CASSPRGTGRGSEKLFF. The CDR3 region has the DNA TGTGCCAGCAGTCCCCGCGGGACAGGGAGGGGGAGTGAAAAACTGTTTTTT.

The gene calls are TRBV20-1 and TRBJ2-7, with 9 nucleotides matching TRBD1. The germline gives CDR1 DFQATT, CDR2 SNEGSKA (reference sequence). J was trimmed by 4 bases and V by 7 bases; bases with no gene match: 14. The CDR3 has 15 residues. The CDR3 loop reads CSETIEQGALYEQYF. In nucleotides, the CDR3 is TGCAGTGAGACCATCGAACAGGGGGCTTTATACGAGCAGTACTTC.

In this sample, this clonotype turned up many times. The CDR3 nucleotides read TGTGCCAGCAGCTTAAGTCCACGGCTGAACACTGAAGCTTTCTTT. Residues: CASSLSPRLNTEAFF. The V and J genes are TRBV7-3 and TRBJ1-1; D not resolved. Trimming stripped 1 base from V and 0 bases from J, with 9 bases between. The CDR3 has 15 residues. Germline assignment: CDR1 SGHTA and CDR2 FQGTGA.

This clonotype was detected only a few times. The chain couples TRBV28 to TRBJ1-5, with 8 bases matching TRBD1. The CDR3 sequence is 14 residues long. The V and J ends lost 6 bases and 11 bases, in that order; junction bases with no gene match: 12. Germline assignment: CDR1 MDHEN and CDR2 SYDVKM. The CDR3 DNA follows: TGTGCCAGCAGGAAACAAGCAGGGGGCATGGCCCAGCATTTT. Translation gives CASRKQAGGMAQHF.

This clonotype was recorded a few times. The chain links TRBV28 to TRBJ2-7; D might be TRBD2 (6 bases). CDR3 size: 14 residues. Germline values: CDR1 MDHEN, CDR2 SYDVKM. Trimming pared 6 bases from V and 3 bases from J, leaving 15 bases between. The CDR3 DNA follows: TGTGCCAGCAGCCCAGGGACTGGCGACTACGAGCAGTACTTC. Amino acid sequence: CASSPGTGDYEQYF.

The V gene is TRBV6-5, the J gene TRBJ1-4; no firm D call. Germline V gene data show CDR1 as MNHEY and CDR2 as SVGAGI. V was trimmed by 10 bases and J by 7 bases, leaving 22 bases between them. The CDR3 sequence is 15 residues long. The CDR3 is CATRTQNEGFEKLFF. The CDR3 coding sequence is TGTGCCACCCGGACCCAAAACGAGGGTTTTGAAAAACTGTTTTTT.

The chain recombines TRBV7-2 with TRBJ1-5, with D hard to call. Germline values: CDR1 SGHTA, CDR2 FQGNSA. The CDR3 is made up of 16 amino acids. V was trimmed by 1 base and J by 0 bases, leaving 10 bases between them. The CDR3 nucleotides are TGTGCCAGCAGCTTAGGTATTCCCTATAGCAATCAGCCCCAGCATTTT. This gives the protein CASSLGIPYSNQPQHF. The full variable domain, in which reference TRBV7-2 and TRBJ1-5 provide the parts outside the CDR3, is GAGVSQSPSNKVTEKGKDVELRCDPISGHTALYWYRQSLGQGLEFLIYFQGNSAPDKSGLPSDRFSAERTGGSVSTLTIQRTQQEDSAVYLCASSLGIPYSNQPQHFGDGTRLSIL.

This sequence joins TRBV28 and TRBJ2-5, with a possible D match to TRBD2 (5 bases). The germline gives CDR1 MDHEN, CDR2 SYDVKM. The CDR3 consists of 13 residues. V was shortened by 9 bases and J by 1 base, with 12 bases between the two germline ends. This CDR3 is CAREGLPQETQYF. The CDR3 DNA follows: TGTGCCAGAGAGGGCCTCCCCCAAGAGACCCAGTACTTC.

V and J are TRBV7-6 and TRBJ2-1; D is undetermined. This CDR3 comprises 15 residues. The V end was cut by 2 bases, the J end by 0 bases, with 8 bases between. Per the germline V gene, CDR1 is SGHVS and CDR2 is FNYEAQ. The CDR3 is CASSLPRSSYNEQFF. The CDR3 nucleotides read TGTGCCAGCAGCTTACCACGGAGCTCCTACAATGAGCAGTTCTTC.

This clonotype was found a few times. The rearrangement uses TRBV24-1 and TRBJ2-1, with a weak D call TRBD1 (6 bases). CDR1 and CDR2 (germline): KGHDR, SFDVKD. The V gene lost 4 bases and the J gene lost 2 bases, with 11 bases spanning the gap. The CDR3 spans 15 residues. CDR3 coding DNA: TGTGCCACCAGTGACGAACAGGGAACCTACAATGAGCAGTTCTTC. This translates into CATSDEQGTYNEQFF.

The chain has TRBV7-9 and TRBJ2-1; TRBD2 might be the D (6 bases). V lost 4 bases and J 11 bases, leaving 9 bases between the germline ends. The CDR3 extends over 11 amino acids. Germline V lookup: CDR1 SEHNR, CDR2 FQNEAQ (reference sequence). The CDR3 loop is CASSSTSKQFF. The CDR3 region has the DNA TGTGCCAGCAGCTCAACTAGCAAGCAGTTCTTC.

This clonotype was seen a few times. This rearrangement joins TRBV7-2 to TRBJ2-3; TRBD2 matches 11 bases. V gave up 4 bases and J gave up 6 bases; unmatched junction bases: 9. Germline-derived CDR1 and CDR2 are SGHTA and FQGNSA. The CDR3 covers 16 residues. CDR3 bases: TGTGCCAGCAGCTCACTAGCGGGAGTCCGGTCCGATACGCAGTATTTT. It translates to CASSSLAGVRSDTQYF.

This clonotype has just a few counts. The chain is built from TRBV2 and TRBJ1-3; a weak D match, TRBD1 (5 bases). The germline V gene has CDR1 SNHLY and CDR2 FYNNEI. The germline V and J ends were trimmed by 10 bases and 0 bases, with 13 bases remaining between them. CDR3 length: 14 amino acids. CDR3 sequence reads: CAIHRSSSGNTIYF. As DNA, the CDR3 is TGTGCCATTCACAGGTCCTCCTCTGGAAACACCATATATTTT.